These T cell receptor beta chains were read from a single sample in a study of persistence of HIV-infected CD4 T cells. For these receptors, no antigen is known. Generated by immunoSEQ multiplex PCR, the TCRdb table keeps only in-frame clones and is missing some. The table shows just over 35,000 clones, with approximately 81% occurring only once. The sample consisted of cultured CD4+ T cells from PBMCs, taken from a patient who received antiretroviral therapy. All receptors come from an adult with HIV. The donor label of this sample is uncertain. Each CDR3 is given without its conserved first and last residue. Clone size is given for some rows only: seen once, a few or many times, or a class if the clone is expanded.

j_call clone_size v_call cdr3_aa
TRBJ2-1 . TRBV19 ASSPASGSNEQF
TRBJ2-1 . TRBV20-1 SASSQHHSSSSYNEQF
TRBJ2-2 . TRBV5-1 ASSLAMWGAGELF
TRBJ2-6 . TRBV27 ASRLNSGANVLT
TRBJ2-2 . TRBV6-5 ASRRTGGRTGELF
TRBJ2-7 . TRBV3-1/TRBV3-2 ASSQAVGPGRFSEQY
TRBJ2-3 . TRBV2 ASSDSLAGGVDTQY
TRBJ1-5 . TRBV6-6 ASREGSNQPQH
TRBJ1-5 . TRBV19 ASIDRVGSDQPQH
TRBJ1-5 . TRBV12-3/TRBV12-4 ASRPEGQPQH
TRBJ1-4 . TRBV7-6 ASSPSRQRHNEKLF
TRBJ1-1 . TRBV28 ASRPRVRNTEAF
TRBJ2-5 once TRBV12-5 ASGFGSGTQY
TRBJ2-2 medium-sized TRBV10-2 ASSESYGELF
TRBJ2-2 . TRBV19 ASSYFTGGSTGELF
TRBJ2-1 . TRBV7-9 ASSLAFSNEQF
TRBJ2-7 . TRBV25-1 ASSDPGQTYEQY
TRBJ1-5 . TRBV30 AWSPQRNQPQH
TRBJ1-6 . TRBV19 ATTTGVGSPLH
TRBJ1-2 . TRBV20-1 SASQGLNYGYT
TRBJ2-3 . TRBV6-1 ASSGSQLAGVADTQY
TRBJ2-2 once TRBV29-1 SVREKREGELF
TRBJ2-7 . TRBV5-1 ASSLEGFQGQY
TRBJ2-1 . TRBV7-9 ASSHAGGAPWANEQF
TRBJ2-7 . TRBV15 ATSRDRGFYEQY
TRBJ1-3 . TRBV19 ASSLDSYRTSGNTIY
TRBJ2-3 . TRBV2 ASRLLAGATDTQY
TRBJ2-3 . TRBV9 ASSVQAADTQY
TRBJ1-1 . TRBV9 ASSVVLGGNTEAF
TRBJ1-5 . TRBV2 ASSEENRHRSNQPQH
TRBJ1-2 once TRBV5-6 ASSFEVYGYT
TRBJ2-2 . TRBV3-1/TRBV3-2 ASSHLAGGPSGELF
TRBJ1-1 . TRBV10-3 AITGTAAEAF
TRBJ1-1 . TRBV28 ASSQRQTGGTEAF
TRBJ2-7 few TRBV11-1 ASSLNRGLTYEQY
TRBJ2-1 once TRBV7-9 ASSEGLAGNNEQF
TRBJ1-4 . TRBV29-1 SVQESGFGKLF
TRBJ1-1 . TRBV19 ASSRTERAF
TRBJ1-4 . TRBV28 ASSLGWAEKLF
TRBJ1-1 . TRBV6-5 ASSYDGNTEAF
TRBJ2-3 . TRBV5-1 ASSYLGTDTQY
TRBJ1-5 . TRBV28 ASTPPTRGEQPQH
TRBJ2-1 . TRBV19 ASKGHSYNEQF